Listed below are T cell receptor beta chains from one sample, sequenced in a study of shared clonotypes between healthy human individuals. Clones were read by immunoSEQ multiplex PCR, and TCRdb kept only the in-frame ones, dropping some. The data show hundreds of thousands of clones, with approximately 95% seen just once and around 0.11% held by the top ten. Sequencing was done on a sample of naive CD8+ T cells sorted from blood. The source of these receptors is a woman aged 25 to 39 in good health. The CDR3 runs from the conserved cysteine through the conserved F or W. A D gene is named only where the DNA matches it firmly. Clone sizes are given selectively: once, few, many, or a class where the clone is expanded.

j_gene,v_gene,abundance,d_gene,CDR3nt,CDR3aa
TRBJ2-5,TRBV5-4,NA,NA,TGTGCCAGCAGCTGGGACCCGACCCAAGAGACCCAGTACTTC,CASSWDPTQETQYF
TRBJ1-2,TRBV9,NA,TRBD1,TGTGCCAGCAGCTCGACAGGGTACCACACCTTC,CASSSTGYHTF
TRBJ1-1,TRBV2,NA,TRBD1,TGTGCCAGCAGTATGGGACAGGGGGCCTCTAATGCTTTCTTT,CASSMGQGASNAFF
TRBJ1-1,TRBV2,NA,NA,TGTGCCAGTGAGCGGACTCGCGTAGCTTTCTTT,CASERTRVAFF
TRBJ2-7,TRBV5-4,NA,NA,TGTGCCAGTGTCAGTTTTTGGGCAGGGTGCTCCTACGAGCAGTACTTC,CASVSFWAGCSYEQYF
TRBJ2-7,TRBV6-6,NA,NA,TGTGCCAGCAGTTACTCAGATAATACCTACGAGCAGTACTTC,CASSYSDNTYEQYF
TRBJ2-7,TRBV14,NA,NA,TGTGCCAGCAGCCAAGATCCGACTTTCGAGCAGTACTTC,CASSQDPTFEQYF
TRBJ2-1,TRBV19,NA,TRBD2,TGTGCCAGTACCACCGGGACTAGCGGCTACAATGAGCAGTTCTTC,CASTTGTSGYNEQFF
TRBJ1-5,TRBV28,NA,TRBD1,TGTGCCAGCAGTTCACAACTCCGGGACAGGGGCCGAAATCAGCCCCAGCATTTT,CASSSQLRDRGRNQPQHF
TRBJ1-2,TRBV5-1,few,NA,TGCGCCAGCAGCTTGGGGTGGGACTATGGCTACACCTTC,CASSLGWDYGYTF
TRBJ2-6,TRBV5-4,NA,NA,TGTGCCAGCAGCTTGCAAGGGCCTGGGGCCAACGTCCTGACTTTC,CASSLQGPGANVLTF
TRBJ2-7,TRBV5-1,once,NA,TGCGCCAGCAGCGTACAGGGTTTAACCTACGAGCAGTACTTC,CASSVQGLTYEQYF
TRBJ2-6,TRBV6-5,NA,NA,TGTGCCAGCAGCCCAGGGGAAACTGGGGCCAACGTCCTGACTTTC,CASSPGETGANVLTF
TRBJ1-5,TRBV28,NA,TRBD1,TGTGCCAGCAGTCCCGGGACAGGGGCTCAGCCCCAGCATTTT,CASSPGTGAQPQHF
TRBJ2-7,TRBV11-2,once,NA,TGTGCCAGCAGCTTAGATCCCTTATACGAGCAGTACTTC,CASSLDPLYEQYF
TRBJ2-3,TRBV19,NA,TRBD1,TGTGCCAGTAGTATTCCCGCCGGGACAGGCGTTAGCACAGATACGCAGTATTTT,CASSIPAGTGVSTDTQYF
TRBJ2-3,TRBV5-1,NA,TRBD1,TGCGCCAGCAGCTACCCAGACAGGGAGAGGACAGATACGCAGTATTTT,CASSYPDRERTDTQYF
TRBJ2-7,TRBV7-9,NA,NA,TGTGCCAGCAGCTTACTAGCCGGGTACGAGCAGTACTTC,CASSLLAGYEQYF
TRBJ1-1,TRBV5-6,NA,NA,TGTGCCAGCAGCTTGGGGACGGGGACTGAAGCTTTCTTT,CASSLGTGTEAFF
TRBJ2-7,TRBV15,NA,NA,TGTGCCACCAGCAGAGATCGTGTTAGCTCCTACGAGCAGTACTTC,CATSRDRVSSYEQYF
TRBJ2-7,TRBV5-1,NA,NA,TGCGCCAGCAGCCCCGGCCCAGGGAGCCCTCACTACTACGAGCAGTACTTC,CASSPGPGSPHYYEQYF
TRBJ1-4,TRBV19,NA,NA,TGTGCCAGCAACGCGTATCCCGATGGGGGGATAAATGAAAAACTGTTTTTT,CASNAYPDGGINEKLFF
TRBJ2-7,TRBV2,NA,NA,TGTGCCAGCAGTGAATCGAGTTTCTACGAGCAGTACTTC,CASSESSFYEQYF
TRBJ1-1,TRBV29-1,once,NA,TGCAGCGTGGCTGGTGGGGGAACTGAAGCTTTCTTT,CSVAGGGTEAFF
TRBJ2-3,TRBV7-8,NA,NA,TGTGCCTCCCTCGAGGGAGATACGCAGTATTTT,CASLEGDTQYF
TRBJ1-1,TRBV30,NA,NA,TGTGCCTGGGGGTCGGACACTGAAGCTTTCTTT,CAWGSDTEAFF
TRBJ1-5,TRBV14,NA,TRBD1,TGTGCCAGCAGCCAAGTATCGCTGAGACAGGGGGCCGTCAGCAATCAGCCCCAGCATTTT,CASSQVSLRQGAVSNQPQHF
TRBJ1-2,TRBV9,NA,TRBD1,TGTGCCAGCAGCGGGTGGGAGGGGACAGGTCCGGGTGTGGAAAACTATGGCTACACCTTC,CASSGWEGTGPGVENYGYTF
TRBJ2-7,TRBV5-5,NA,TRBD2,TGTGCCAGCAGCTTCGTCCGCGGGAGGGTCGCCTACGAGCAGTACTTC,CASSFVRGRVAYEQYF
TRBJ2-7,TRBV28,NA,TRBD1,TGTGCCAGCAGTGGGACAGGGGATACCTACGAGCAGTACTTC,CASSGTGDTYEQYF
TRBJ2-7,TRBV28,NA,TRBD1,TGTGCCAGCAGTTTGGGACAGGGCTCCTACGAGCAGTACTTC,CASSLGQGSYEQYF
TRBJ1-1,TRBV11-1,NA,NA,TGTGCCAGCAGCTTAGGGGGAGACACTGAAGCTTTCTTT,CASSLGGDTEAFF
TRBJ1-2,TRBV12-5,NA,NA,TGTGCTAGTGGTTTGGATGCGGTGCGCAATGGCTACACCTTC,CASGLDAVRNGYTF
TRBJ2-7,TRBV5-1,NA,NA,TGCGCCAGCAGCTTAATGGATGGGGGGACAGACGAGCAGTACTTC,CASSLMDGGTDEQYF
TRBJ1-1,TRBV9,NA,NA,TGTGCCAGCAGCGTGGAAACAGCTAACACTGAAGCTTTCTTT,CASSVETANTEAFF
TRBJ2-1,TRBV27,NA,TRBD2,TGTGCCAGCAGTTTAGGCGGGAGCGCTTACAATGAGCAGTTCTTC,CASSLGGSAYNEQFF
TRBJ2-7,TRBV18,NA,NA,TGTGCCAGCTCACCCGCACCCGACAGCACCTACGAGCAGTACTTC,CASSPAPDSTYEQYF
TRBJ1-1,TRBV19,NA,NA,TGTGCCAGTAGTCCCGGACAGAACACTGAAGCTTTCTTT,CASSPGQNTEAFF
TRBJ2-7,TRBV7-9,NA,TRBD1,TGTGCCAGCAGCCCCGACAGGGATTACGAGCAGTACTTC,CASSPDRDYEQYF
TRBJ2-7,TRBV4-1,NA,NA,TGCGCCAGCAGCCAGTCCTACGGGAGCATCCCCTACGAGCAGTACTTC,CASSQSYGSIPYEQYF
TRBJ2-6,TRBV5-6,NA,NA,TGTGCCAGCAGCTTGGCCGCTTCTGGGGCCAACGTCCTGACTTTC,CASSLAASGANVLTF
TRBJ2-5,TRBV15,NA,NA,TGTGCCACCAGCAGAAAACCTTGGACGGGGGAGACCCAGTACTTC,CATSRKPWTGETQYF
TRBJ2-7,TRBV27,NA,NA,TGTGCCAGCAGTTCCACGGGGCTGTACGAGCAGTACTTC,CASSSTGLYEQYF
TRBJ1-6,TRBV5-1,NA,NA,TGCGCCAGCAGCTTGGCAGGGATCGCCTATAATTCACCCCTCCACTTT,CASSLAGIAYNSPLHF
TRBJ2-1,TRBV27,NA,TRBD2,TGTGCCAGCAGTCCAGTCCTAGCGGGAGGGCCCAATGAGCAGTTCTTC,CASSPVLAGGPNEQFF
TRBJ2-7,TRBV2,NA,TRBD2,TGTGCCAGCAGTGAGGGGGGACACCTTAGCGGGACCTACGAGCAGTACTTC,CASSEGGHLSGTYEQYF
TRBJ2-1,TRBV14,NA,NA,TGTGCCAGCAGCCAAGACTACCCTGGGGATTACAATGAGCAGTTCTTC,CASSQDYPGDYNEQFF
TRBJ2-4,TRBV27,NA,NA,TGTGCCAGCAGTTTAGCTGTAACAGCCAAAAACATTCAGTACTTC,CASSLAVTAKNIQYF
TRBJ2-1,TRBV28,NA,NA,TGTGCCAGCAGTTGGGGCGTCGGGGGACATGAGCAGTTCTTC,CASSWGVGGHEQFF
TRBJ2-5,TRBV23-1,NA,TRBD1,TGCGCCAGCAGTCAATTTGTGCGAACAGGGGGTCAAGAGACCCAGTACTTC,CASSQFVRTGGQETQYF
TRBJ2-1,TRBV11-2,NA,NA,TGTGCCAGCAGCTTAGGGGAATTCAATGAGCAGTTCTTC,CASSLGEFNEQFF
TRBJ2-1,TRBV29-1,NA,TRBD1,TGCAGCGCAACCGGGACAGTTCTTTACAATGAGCAGTTCTTC,CSATGTVLYNEQFF
TRBJ2-7,TRBV5-1,NA,TRBD1,TGCGCCAGCAGCTTGGGGGACAGGGCCCCCTACGAGCAGTACTTC,CASSLGDRAPYEQYF